The 25 T cell receptor beta chains in this list originate from one sample, sequenced in a study of T cell repertoires in aging, cancer and after chemotherapy. Amplification of TCR beta used genomic DNA extracted from peripheral blood. Multiplex touch-down PCR with TRB-A/B primers amplified rearranged V-D-J TRB sequences. TCRdb re-derived calls from the multiplex PCR reads in MiXCR, one entry per CDR3 protein. The sample lists about 12,000 distinct CDR3 sequences, roughly 31% occurring once. What was sequenced was blood. The receptors were gathered from a human donor in good health. The donor label of this sample is uncertain.

By share of the sample, this clonotype is medium-sized (0.01 to 0.1%). V usage is TRBV6-2 or TRBV6-3 and J usage is TRBJ2-6; D gene unclear. Trimming cost V 2 bases and J 0 bases, with 2 bases left between them. The CDR3 loop spans 14 amino acids. Germline CDR1 is MNHEY and CDR2 is SVGEGT. CDR3 nucleotides: TGTGCCAGCAGTTACAGCTCTGGGGCCAACGTCCTGACTTTC. It translates to CASSYSSGANVLTF.

The sample holds a few counts of this clonotype. The V gene is TRBV12-3 or TRBV12-4, the J gene TRBJ2-7, with a possible D match to TRBD2 (5 bases). This CDR3 spans 11 amino acids. V lost 7 bases, J lost 6 bases, and 10 bases lay in between. CDR3 DNA sequence: TGTGCCAGCATGGCAGGAGGCGAGCAGTACTTC. Amino acid sequence: CASMAGGEQYF.

The V call is TRBV7-2, the J call TRBJ2-3; D not certain. The CDR3 is made up of 15 amino acids. The V end lost 3 bases, the J end lost 2 bases, and 12 bases lay between the germline ends. Germline V gene lookup returns CDR1 SGHTA and CDR2 FQGNSA. The CDR3 DNA follows: TGTGCCAGCAGCTTTAACACCATTATCACAGATACGCAGTATTTT. This sequence encodes CASSFNTIITDTQYF.

This clonotype was found once. Possible read error: a much larger clone is one base away. V usage is TRBV15 and J usage is TRBJ2-7; tentatively, D is TRBD2 (5 bases). Germline CDR1 is LNHNV and CDR2 is YYDKDF (reference sequence). This CDR3 has 14 amino acids. This chain's CDR3 is CVTSQRSGSYEQYF. The CDR3 DNA reads TGTGTCACCAGCCAACGAAGCGGTAGCTACGAGCAGTACTTC.

By its share, this clonotype is medium-sized. V usage is TRBV19 and J usage is TRBJ2-3; D gene unclear. Germline loops: CDR1 LNHDA, CDR2 SQIVND (reference sequence). Deletions cut 4 bases from V and 0 bases from J, with 8 bases between. The CDR3 sequence is 14 residues long. The CDR3 is CASSRLPSTDTQYF. As DNA, the CDR3 is TGTGCCAGTAGTAGGTTGCCTAGCACAGATACGCAGTATTTT.

The genes are TRBV14 and TRBJ2-7; D is undetermined. Germline V gene lookup returns CDR1 SGHDN and CDR2 FVKESK. V dropped 0 bases and J dropped 3 bases, with 9 bases sitting between them. The CDR3 runs 14 residues. The DNA for the CDR3 is TGTGCCAGCAGCCAAGATCTGGGCAACTACGAGCAGTACTTC. This sequence encodes CASSQDLGNYEQYF. Full variable domain (outside the CDR3, taken from reference TRBV14 and TRBJ2-7): EAGVTQFPSHSVIEKGQTVTLRCDPISGHDNLYWYRRVMGKEIKFLLHFVKESKQDESGMPNNRFLAERTGGTYSTLKVQPAELEDSGVYFCASSQDLGNYEQYFGPGTRLTVT.

By proportion, this clonotype is medium-sized. The CDR3 here is CASSMQGPTDTQYF. CDR3 coding DNA: TGTGCCAGTAGTATGCAGGGACCTACAGATACGCAGTATTTT. This sequence joins TRBV19 and TRBJ2-3; D is possibly TRBD1 or TRBD2 (5 bases each). The CDR3 contains 14 residues. The germline V gene encodes CDR1 LNHDA and CDR2 SQIVND (reference sequence). The V and J ends lost 3 bases and 3 bases respectively, with 10 bases between them.

The chain links TRBV30 to TRBJ1-1; the D is unclear. This CDR3 has 12 residues. V shed 0 bases and J shed 3 bases, with 5 bases lying between them. CDR1 GTSNPN and CDR2 SVGIG come from the germline V gene (reference sequence). The CDR3 nucleotides are TGTGCCTGGAGTGTAATTCACACTGAAGCTTTCTTT. Protein: CAWSVIHTEAFF.

V is TRBV5-4 and J is TRBJ1-1; D is undetermined. The ends were cut back, 0 bases at V and 1 base at J, with 7 bases in the middle. Looked up from germline, CDR1 is SGHNT and CDR2 is YYREEE (reference sequence). This CDR3 has 14 residues. The DNA of the CDR3 is TGTGCCAGCAGCTTGGCCTCAGGGAACACTGAAGCTTTCTTT. This codes for CASSLASGNTEAFF.

This clonotype was counted a few times. This sequence joins TRBV5-5 and TRBJ1-6, with D maybe TRBD1 (5 bases). Germline lookup yields CDR1 SGHKS and CDR2 YYEKEE (reference sequence). V dropped 4 bases and J dropped 10 bases, with 21 bases sitting between them. The CDR3 totals 16 residues. CDR3 sequence: CASSLAQRRGGSPLHF. The CDR3 nucleotides are TGTGCCAGCAGCCTGGCACAGCGGAGGGGAGGGTCACCCCTCCACTTT. The whole variable domain, filled in from reference TRBV5-5 and TRBJ1-6, reads DAGVTQSPTHLIKTRGQQVTLRCSPISGHKSVSWYQQVLGQGPQFIFQYYEKEERGRGNFPDRFSARQFPNYSSELNVNALLLGDSALYLCASSLAQRRGGSPLHFGNGTRLTVT.

The genes are TRBV12-3 or TRBV12-4 and TRBJ1-2; a possible D gene is TRBD1 (5 bases). V was cut by 1 base and J by 5 bases, with 11 bases left in between. This CDR3 is built from 14 residues. The CDR3 nucleotides read TGTGCCAGCAGTTTAGAGGGGTATGGATATGGCTACACCTTC. It translates to CASSLEGYGYGYTF.

V and J are TRBV6-1 and TRBJ1-4; D possibly corresponds to TRBD1 (5 bases). The CDR3 sequence is 15 residues long. Deletions cut 0 bases from V and 8 bases from J, with 13 bases between. Germline CDR1 is MNHNS and CDR2 is SASEGT. In nucleotides, the CDR3 is TGTGCCAGCAGTGAAGCCCCCGGGACGTCGGAAAAACTGTTTTTT. As protein: CASSEAPGTSEKLFF.

The table lists this clonotype with a few counts. This chain joins TRBV7-6 and TRBJ1-2; D not certain. In germline, CDR1 is SGHVS, CDR2 FNYEAQ. The V end lost 5 bases, the J end lost 2 bases, and 15 bases lay between the germline ends. The CDR3 is made up of 15 amino acids. The CDR3 DNA reads TGTGCCAGCAGCCTTAGCGCTAACACAAACTATGGCTACACCTTC. Its translation is CASSLSANTNYGYTF.

The chain combines TRBV29-1 with TRBJ2-5; D assignment may be TRBD1 or TRBD2 (5 bases each). The CDR3 spans 15 residues. The germline V gene has CDR1 SQVTM and CDR2 ANQGSEA. With 4 bases removed from V and 1 base from J, the gap between germline ends came to 16 bases. DNA for the CDR3: TGCAGCGTTGTTTCCTTGGGGGTGCCCCAAGAGACCCAGTACTTC. Protein product: CSVVSLGVPQETQYF.

The chain carries TRBV6-9 and TRBJ2-2; 7 bases fit TRBD2. CDR1 is MNHGY, CDR2 SVAAGI, per germline. The CDR3 contains 14 residues. V shed 6 bases, J shed 4 bases, and the junction held 5 bases outside the gene matches. The CDR3 spells CASRGGRSTGELFF. Here the CDR3 DNA reads TGTGCCAGCAGGGGAGGGCGGAGCACCGGGGAGCTGTTTTTT.

In this sample, this clonotype turned up a few times. The V call is TRBV19, the J call TRBJ1-1; 10 bases are shared with TRBD1. Germline V CDR1 and CDR2: LNHDA, SQIVND (reference sequence). The CDR3 loop spans 13 amino acids. V was pared by 10 bases and J by 1 base, with 3 bases of the junction left unmatched. For the CDR3, the DNA is TGTGCCACCTGGGACAGGGGGAACACTGAAGCTTTCTTT. This sequence encodes CATWDRGNTEAFF.

A single count supports this clonotype. The chain carries TRBV19 and TRBJ2-1; TRBD1 is a possible D gene (6 bases). Germline values: CDR1 LNHDA, CDR2 SQIVND (reference sequence). Trimming pared 5 bases from V and 12 bases from J, leaving 20 bases between. The CDR3 consists of 14 residues. The CDR3 nucleotides read TGTGCCAGTAGTCCCGTGGCAGGGGCTCGCGGGCAGTTCTTC. Its translation: CASSPVAGARGQFF.

The chain recombines TRBV6-2 or TRBV6-3 with TRBJ2-1; possible D gene TRBD2, 5 bases. From germline, CDR1 is MNHEY and CDR2 SVGEGT. The CDR3 extends over 15 amino acids. Trimming left V 8 bases short and J 3 bases short, with 17 bases between. The CDR3 nucleotides read TGTGCCAGCGTCTACGAAGCGGTGGGCTACAATGAGCAGTTCTTC. Amino acid sequence: CASVYEAVGYNEQFF.

This clonotype has just a few counts. V gene TRBV6-4 combines with J gene TRBJ2-1; the match to TRBD2 covers 7 bases. The germline V gene has CDR1 MRHNA and CDR2 SNTAGT. The CDR3 covers 15 residues. V gave up 2 bases and J gave up 4 bases; unmatched junction bases: 5. The CDR3 DNA reads TGTGCCAGCAGTGACAAGTCGGGGGGTTACAATGAGCAGTTCTTC. As protein: CASSDKSGGYNEQFF.

The chain has TRBV11-2 and TRBJ2-3, with 8 bases aligning to TRBD2. CDR1 is SGHAT, CDR2 FQNNGV, per germline. V trimming: 4 bases; J trimming: 0 bases; junction bases outside the gene matches: 12. The CDR3 length is 18 residues. The CDR3 protein is CASSSTGGPKASTDTQYF. As DNA, the CDR3 is TGTGCCAGCAGCTCCACGGGGGGGCCGAAGGCTAGCACAGATACGCAGTATTTT.

CDR3 amino acids: CAISESRQGRTEQYF. The DNA for the CDR3 is TGTGCCATCAGTGAGTCGAGACAAGGTCGTACCGAGCAGTACTTC. V usage is TRBV10-3 and J usage is TRBJ2-7; no reliable D call. This CDR3 is built from 15 residues. V was clipped by 0 bases and J by 6 bases, with 15 bases between them. The germline CDR1 and CDR2 sequences are ENHRY and SYGVKD.

This clonotype turned up a few times. The V and J genes are TRBV10-3 and TRBJ1-5, with 10 bases fitting TRBD1. The CDR3 consists of 15 residues. Germline CDR1 ENHRY, CDR2 SYGVKD. Losses at the gene ends were 4 bases for V and 1 base for J; bases not matched to a gene: 1. Here the CDR3 DNA reads TGTGCCATCAGTGGGACAGGGGGAAGCAATCAGCCCCAGCATTTT. It specifies CAISGTGGSNQPQHF.

The chain links TRBV5-6 to TRBJ1-1; D perhaps matches TRBD1 (6 bases). Trimming took 4 bases from V and 2 from J, leaving 21 bases between them. The CDR3 consists of 17 residues. Per the germline V gene, CDR1 is SGHDT and CDR2 is YYEEEE. CDR3 region: CASSPYGKGGGNTEAFF. The CDR3 DNA reads as TGTGCCAGCAGCCCCTACGGGAAGGGGGGTGGCAACACTGAAGCTTTCTTT.

The rearrangement uses TRBV18 and TRBJ1-1; the D gene is possibly TRBD1 (6 bases). This CDR3 is 15 amino acids long. The germline V and J ends were trimmed by 4 bases and 4 bases, with 16 bases remaining between them. Germline CDR1 KGHSH, CDR2 LQKENI. CDR3 sequence (DNA): TGTGCCAGCTCACTTACAGGGTGGGGCGGCACTGAAGCTTTCTTT. Translation: CASSLTGWGGTEAFF.

The chain links TRBV27 to TRBJ2-2; possible D gene TRBD2, 6 bases. This CDR3 has 14 residues. The V end lost 2 bases, the J end lost 7 bases, and 11 bases lay between the germline ends. Germline V lookup: CDR1 MNHEY, CDR2 SMNVEV (reference sequence). CDR3 loop: CASSLRWGDGELFF. DNA for the CDR3: TGTGCCAGCAGTTTAAGATGGGGGGACGGGGAGCTGTTTTTT.